The clone carrying this TCR beta chain showed up just a few times. Trimming shortened V by 2 bases and J by 3 bases, and 8 bases separated the two germline ends. The CDR3 totals 14 residues. TCRdb reprocessed the 5' RACE reads via MiXCR and lists one record per CDR3 protein. In the table there are 540,000 or so distinct CDR3 sequences, 20% to 25% of which are singletons. This record belongs to a study of identical twins. These records were also assigned to another study, of yellow fever vaccine responses in identical twins.

The sample was CD4+ T cells sorted from blood. This chain joins TRBV12-3 or TRBV12-4 and TRBJ2-1; D remains unclear. The source of this sequence is a woman aged 18-29 years in good health. Written as DNA, the CDR3 is TGTGCCAGCAGTTTACTAGGGAACTACAATGAGCAGTTCTTC. It specifies CASSLLGNYNEQFF.